The 31 T cell receptor beta chains presented below share a single source sample, sequenced in a study of T cells in Graves' hyperthyroidism and ophthalmopathy. Regions amplified from RNA transcripts were the TCR beta CDR3 regions. During a first-round RT-PCR of the TCR CDR3, the HTBI primer set was used. MiXCR, applied by TCRdb to the multiplex PCR reads, yields one record per CDR3 protein. The repertoire includes 300,000 to 400,000 distinct CDR3 sequences, 15% to 20% of them detected once, and approximately 49% sits in the top ten. What was sequenced was blood. The receptors here all came from a woman aged 45-65 years with Graves' hyperthyroidism.

The CDR3 protein is CASSTDATTGPDNEQFF. CDR3 bases: TGTGCCAGCAGTACCGACGCAACTACCGGCCCAGACAATGAGCAGTTCTTC. V and J are TRBV6-6 and TRBJ2-1; D gene uncertain. Trimming cost V 5 bases and J 5 bases, with 22 bases left between them. The CDR3 spans 17 residues. Germline CDR1 and CDR2: MNHNY and SVGAGI (reference sequence).

CDR3 region: CASSVNAFSEQFF. The DNA for the CDR3 is TGTGCCAGCAGCGTTAATGCCTTTTCTGAGCAGTTCTTC. The genes are TRBV9 and TRBJ2-1, with no clear D. Germline V gene lookup returns CDR1 SGDLS and CDR2 YYNGEE. Trimming left V 2 bases short and J 9 bases short, with 12 bases between. CDR3 length equals 13 residues.

There are a few counts of this clonotype. J is TRBJ2-1 and V is TRBV7-8, with 9 bases matching TRBD1. Germline lookup yields CDR1 SGHVS and CDR2 FQNEAQ. This CDR3 has 18 residues. V shed 5 bases, J shed 8 bases, and the junction held 19 bases outside the gene matches. The CDR3 here is CASSLRGQGSFFPHEQFF. CDR3 in DNA: TGTGCCAGCAGCCTCCGAGGACAGGGGAGTTTTTTTCCCCATGAGCAGTTCTTC.

This clonotype was counted only a few times. The chain combines TRBV20-1 with TRBJ2-5; D gene unclear. Trimming took off 1 base at V and 2 bases at J, with 11 bases between the two ends. The CDR3 length is 14 residues. CDR1 DFQATT and CDR2 SNEGSKA come from the germline V gene (reference sequence). CDR3 region: CSARADGLQETQYF. The DNA of the CDR3 is TGCAGTGCTAGAGCCGATGGTCTACAAGAGACCCAGTACTTC.

V gene TRBV5-1 combines with J gene TRBJ2-5, with D possibly matching TRBD2 (6 bases). Germline lookup yields CDR1 SGHRS and CDR2 YFSETQ. Trimming pared 1 base from V and 5 bases from J, leaving 12 bases between. The CDR3 is 14 amino acids. This CDR3 is CASSLIQGGETQYF. In DNA form, the CDR3 reads TGCGCCAGCAGCTTGATCCAGGGAGGCGAGACCCAGTACTTC. Looking up the rest from reference TRBV5-1 and TRBJ2-5 gives the full variable domain: KAGVTQTPRYLIKTRGQQVTLSCSPISGHRSVSWYQQTPGQGLQFLFEYFSETQRNKGNFPGRFSGRQFSNSRSEMNVSTLELGDSALYLCASSLIQGGETQYFGPGTRLLVL.

V and J are TRBV20-1 and TRBJ1-1; TRBD1 aligns across 7 bases. The V gene's germline CDR1 is DFQATT and CDR2 SNEGSKA (reference sequence). The trim removed 5 bases at V and 2 bases at J, leaving 5 bases unmatched. The CDR3 has 13 amino acids. DNA for the CDR3: TGCAGTGCTCGACAGGGATCAAACACTGAAGCTTTCTTT. This translates into CSARQGSNTEAFF.

This clonotype came up many times. The chain carries TRBV2 and TRBJ2-1, with 8 bases lining up with TRBD2. This CDR3 has 17 amino acids. Trimming took 5 bases from V and 2 from J; bases not matched to a gene: 11. Germline V CDR1 and CDR2: SNHLY, FYNNEI. The CDR3 protein is CASSSDRGAGAYNEQFF. The CDR3 DNA is TGTGCCAGCAGTTCCGACCGGGGAGCGGGAGCCTACAATGAGCAGTTCTTC. Full variable domain (missing parts from reference TRBV2 and TRBJ2-1): EPEVTQTPSHQVTQMGQEVILRCVPISNHLYFYWYRQILGQKVEFLVSFYNNEISEKSEIFDDQFSVERPDGSNFTLKIRSTKLEDSAMYFCASSSDRGAGAYNEQFFGPGTRLTVL.

The chain couples TRBV7-9 to TRBJ1-1, with D hard to call. The V and J ends lost 4 bases and 3 bases respectively, with 12 bases between them. Germline values: CDR1 SEHNR, CDR2 FQNEAQ (reference sequence). CDR3 length: 14 amino acids. For the CDR3, the DNA is TGTGCCAGCAGCTCCCGAGCCTCGGACACTGAAGCTTTCTTT. Translating gives CASSSRASDTEAFF.

This clonotype was seen at least ten times. This chain connects TRBV7-8 to TRBJ2-5, with D tentatively TRBD1 (5 bases). V lost 1 base, J lost 1 base, and 10 bases lay in between. CDR3 length: 15 amino acids. Germline lookup yields CDR1 SGHVS and CDR2 FQNEAQ. The CDR3 DNA follows: TGTGCCAGCAGCTTAGTTGGGGCCGCCCAAGAGACCCAGTACTTC. It yields the protein CASSLVGAAQETQYF. Full variable domain (remainder filled in from reference TRBV7-8 and TRBJ2-5): GAGVSQSPRYKVAKRGQDVALRCDPISGHVSLFWYQQALGQGPEFLTYFQNEAQLDKSGLPSDRFFAERPEGSVSTLKIQRTQQEDSAVYLCASSLVGAAQETQYFGPGTRLLVL.

This clonotype was seen repeatedly, ten times or more. The chain links TRBV7-8 to TRBJ1-1; 11 bases match TRBD1. V lost 5 bases to trimming and J lost 10 bases; unmatched junction nucleotides: 9. Per the germline V gene, CDR1 is SGHVS and CDR2 is FQNEAQ. The CDR3 covers 14 residues. CDR3 in DNA: TGTGCCAGCAGCCCAGGACAGGGGGCGCGGGCAGCTTTCTTT. It encodes CASSPGQGARAAFF.

This clonotype was detected only a few times. J is TRBJ1-4 and V is TRBV18; a weak D match, TRBD1 (5 bases). The V end lost 5 bases, the J end lost 1 base, and 8 bases lay between the germline ends. The CDR3 spans 14 residues. Per germline, CDR1 KGHSH and CDR2 LQKENI. Here the CDR3 reads CASSGAGTNEKLFF. CDR3 DNA sequence: TGTGCCAGCTCAGGGGCGGGAACTAATGAAAAACTGTTTTTT.

This clonotype was observed at least ten times. CDR3 sequence (DNA): TGTGCCAGCAGCTTAGATGGGGGGGAGGCAGATACGCAGTATTTT. It yields the protein CASSLDGGEADTQYF. V is TRBV7-8 and J is TRBJ2-3; 7 bases line up with TRBD2. CDR3 length: 15 residues. Germline V lookup: CDR1 SGHVS, CDR2 FQNEAQ. The V segment lost 1 base and the J segment 4 bases; nucleotides outside the gene matches: 5.

This clonotype was counted many times. The chain employs TRBV5-1 and TRBJ2-2; 10 positions agree with TRBD2. The trim removed 4 bases at V and 0 bases at J, leaving 9 bases unmatched. This CDR3 region has 18 residues. The germline V gene encodes CDR1 SGHRS and CDR2 YFSETQ. The CDR3, as DNA: TGCGCCAGCAGCCTTAGCGGGGGGCCCGACCCGAACACCGGGGAGCTGTTTTTT. It is translated as CASSLSGGPDPNTGELFF.

The table lists this clonotype with many counts. V usage is TRBV11-2 and J usage is TRBJ2-3, with TRBD2 identical over 9 bases. CDR1 and CDR2 from the germline V gene are SGHAT and FQNNGV. The CDR3 length is 18 residues. Trimming removed 2 bases from V and 5 bases from J; junction bases left unmatched: 14. CDR3 loop: CASSLMEISGRLGDTQYF. The CDR3 nucleotides read TGTGCCAGCAGCTTAATGGAGATTAGCGGGAGATTGGGAGATACGCAGTATTTT.

This clonotype came up many times. V and J are TRBV7-2 and TRBJ2-7; possibly TRBD1 for D (6 bases). This CDR3 contains 14 residues. Germline CDR1 is SGHTA and CDR2 is FQGNSA. V was cut by 6 bases and J by 1 base, with 13 bases left in between. The CDR3 spells CASSVIGTSYEQYF. The DNA of the CDR3 is TGTGCCAGCAGTGTCATAGGGACATCCTACGAGCAGTACTTC.

This clonotype occurred a few times. The V gene is TRBV10-3, the J gene TRBJ2-5; perhaps TRBD1 as D (5 bases). The V end lost 3 bases, the J end lost 3 bases, and 11 bases lay between the germline ends. The CDR3 has 14 residues. The germline gives CDR1 ENHRY, CDR2 SYGVKD. CDR3 coding DNA: TGTGCCATCAGTGATGGTCAGGGCGAAGAGACCCAGTACTTC. Translation: CAISDGQGEETQYF.

The table lists this clonotype with many counts. CDR3 in DNA: TGCAGTGCTAGAGGAATAGCGGACTCCTACGAGCAGTACTTC. Translating it yields CSARGIADSYEQYF. V is TRBV20-1 and J is TRBJ2-7; D is perhaps TRBD2 (6 bases). Germline CDR1 reads DFQATT; CDR2 reads SNEGSKA (reference sequence). CDR3 length: 14 residues. V lost 1 base to trimming and J lost 0 bases, with 10 bases between them.

The rearrangement joins TRBV24-1 to TRBJ2-5; D perhaps matches TRBD2 (7 bases). Germline loops: CDR1 KGHDR, CDR2 SFDVKD. V lost 5 bases, J lost 4 bases, and 16 bases lay in between. The CDR3 spans 15 residues. CDR3 coding DNA: TGTGCCACCAGTGCTCGGACTAGGGGGGGAGAGACCCAGTACTTC. It yields the protein CATSARTRGGETQYF.

This clonotype was seen a few times. The V and J genes are TRBV4-1 and TRBJ2-5, with D tentatively TRBD2 (7 bases). Germline V lookup: CDR1 MGHRA, CDR2 YSYEKL. Trimming removed 4 bases at V and 4 bases at J, with 31 bases between. This CDR3 comprises 20 residues. The CDR3 protein is CASSPMGGRGGASFGETQYF. Written as DNA, the CDR3 is TGCGCCAGCAGCCCCATGGGGGGAAGAGGGGGGGCGTCCTTTGGAGAGACCCAGTACTTC.

This clonotype occurred many times. The rearrangement joins TRBV28 to TRBJ2-1; 11 nucleotides match TRBD2. Trimming at V came to 8 bases and at J to 1 base, leaving 1 base not matched to a gene. The CDR3 is made up of 14 amino acids. The germline CDR1 and CDR2 sequences are MDHEN and SYDVKM. The CDR3 is CASGTSGSYNEQFF. The CDR3 DNA reads as TGTGCCAGCGGGACTAGCGGTTCCTACAATGAGCAGTTCTTC.

This clonotype has more than one count but fewer than ten. The rearrangement links TRBV7-9 to TRBJ2-4, with D possibly matching TRBD1 (7 bases). Germline CDR1 SEHNR, CDR2 FQNEAQ (reference sequence). The CDR3 loop spans 18 amino acids. The germline V and J ends were trimmed by 3 bases and 0 bases, with 18 bases remaining between them. The CDR3 DNA sequence: TGTGCCAGCAGCTTGGTTAAGGCAGGGGGACTAGCCAAAAACATTCAGTACTTC. Translation: CASSLVKAGGLAKNIQYF.

This clonotype was recorded many times. The chain employs TRBV30 and TRBJ1-5; TRBD1 aligns across 7 bases. This CDR3 spans 12 amino acids. CDR1 is GTSNPN, CDR2 SVGIG, per germline (reference sequence). The V segment lost 5 bases and the J segment 4 bases; nucleotides outside the gene matches: 2. For the CDR3, the DNA is TGTGCCTGGGACAGGGATAATCAGCCCCAGCATTTT. Its protein product is CAWDRDNQPQHF.

A few counts support this clonotype. V usage is TRBV5-1 and J usage is TRBJ2-2; 7 nucleotides align to TRBD1. CDR1 is SGHRS and CDR2 is YFSETQ in the germline V gene. Trimming took 2 bases from V and 0 from J; bases not matched to a gene: 1. CDR3 length: 15 amino acids. The CDR3 DNA reads TGCGCCAGCAGCTTCGGGACAGCGAACACCGGGGAGCTGTTTTTT. It codes for CASSFGTANTGELFF.

This clonotype has ten or more counts. V is TRBV27 and J is TRBJ2-3; 7 nucleotides align to TRBD2. CDR3 length: 16 residues. J was trimmed by 2 bases and V by 5 bases; bases with no gene match: 10. The germline V gene encodes CDR1 MNHEY and CDR2 SMNVEV (reference sequence). Here the CDR3 DNA reads TGTGCCAGCAGTCCCCTGGTGAGCGGGGCCACAGATACGCAGTATTTT. The encoded protein is CASSPLVSGATDTQYF.

The chain has TRBV5-5 and TRBJ2-7; D may be TRBD1 (6 bases). The CDR3 runs 13 residues. The V end lost 0 bases, the J end lost 5 bases, and 9 bases lay between the germline ends. CDR1 is SGHKS, CDR2 YYEKEE, per germline (reference sequence). CDR3 nucleotide sequence: TGTGCCAGCAGCTTGGTTGGGGGCGACGAGCAGTACTTC. It is translated as CASSLVGGDEQYF.

The J gene is TRBJ1-4, the V gene TRBV5-1, with TRBD1 matching 7 bases. The CDR3 is made up of 16 amino acids. Trimming removed 6 bases from V and 2 bases from J; junction bases left unmatched: 10. CDR1 and CDR2 from the germline V gene are SGHRS and YFSETQ. CDR3: CASTGGGASTNEKLFF. The CDR3 bases are TGCGCCAGCACGGGAGGGGGCGCGTCTACTAATGAAAAACTGTTTTTT. The complete variable domain, with remaining parts taken from reference TRBV5-1 and TRBJ1-4, reads KAGVTQTPRYLIKTRGQQVTLSCSPISGHRSVSWYQQTPGQGLQFLFEYFSETQRNKGNFPGRFSGRQFSNSRSEMNVSTLELGDSALYLCASTGGGASTNEKLFFGSGTQLSVL.

The table lists this clonotype with a count of one. The V gene is TRBV19, the J gene TRBJ1-5; D is undetermined. Between the trimmed V and J ends, which lost 2 bases and 7 bases, there was a span of 6 bases. CDR1 LNHDA and CDR2 SQIVND come from the germline V gene (reference sequence). This CDR3 is 12 amino acids long. CDR3 nucleotide sequence: TGTGCCAGTAGTATATCTGGGCAGCCCCAGCATTTT. Amino acids: CASSISGQPQHF.

This clonotype has at least ten counts. This sequence joins TRBV20-1 and TRBJ2-3, with 9 positions matching TRBD1. This CDR3 has 22 residues. CDR1 DFQATT and CDR2 SNEGSKA come from the germline V gene (reference sequence). Trimming at V came to 1 base and at J to 6 bases, leaving 29 bases not matched to a gene. In nucleotides, the CDR3 is TGCAGTGCTAGAGCTCCTGTCCGTTTCCCAAAGGGACAGGGACGTTCGTGGGATACGCAGTATTTT. Protein: CSARAPVRFPKGQGRSWDTQYF.

This clonotype showed up just once. The CDR3 spells CASSLTTSYYTDTQYF. For the CDR3, the DNA is TGTGCCAGCAGCTTGACGACTAGCTACTACACAGATACGCAGTATTTT. This chain uses TRBV5-6 with TRBJ2-3; 7 bases are a match to TRBD2. The CDR3 loop spans 16 amino acids. V lost 1 base to trimming and J lost 2 bases; unmatched junction nucleotides: 7. Germline loops: CDR1 SGHDT, CDR2 YYEEEE. The whole variable domain, remainder taken from reference TRBV5-6 and TRBJ2-3, is DAGVTQSPTHLIKTRGQQVTLRCSPKSGHDTVSWYQQALGQGPQFIFQYYEEEERQRGNFPDRFSGHQFPNYSSELNVNALLLGDSALYLCASSLTTSYYTDTQYFGPGTRLTVL.

This clonotype appeared many times. The V gene is TRBV20-1, the J gene TRBJ2-3; perhaps TRBD1 as D (6 bases). Germline CDR1 is DFQATT and CDR2 is SNEGSKA (reference sequence). Deletions cut 2 bases from V and 1 base from J, with 10 bases between. CDR3 length: 14 residues. Here the CDR3 DNA reads TGCAGTGCTAGAAGGGACACAGGCACAGATACGCAGTATTTT. Protein product: CSARRDTGTDTQYF.

This clonotype showed up many times. The chain couples TRBV7-3 to TRBJ1-6; D not certain. Germline V gene data show CDR1 as SGHTA and CDR2 as FQGTGA. The ends were cut back, 2 bases at V and 0 bases at J, with 11 bases in the middle. CDR3 length equals 17 residues. The CDR3 region has the DNA TGTGCCAGCAGCTTATACCGAGTCAGCTCCTATAATTCACCCCTCCACTTT. It specifies CASSLYRVSSYNSPLHF.